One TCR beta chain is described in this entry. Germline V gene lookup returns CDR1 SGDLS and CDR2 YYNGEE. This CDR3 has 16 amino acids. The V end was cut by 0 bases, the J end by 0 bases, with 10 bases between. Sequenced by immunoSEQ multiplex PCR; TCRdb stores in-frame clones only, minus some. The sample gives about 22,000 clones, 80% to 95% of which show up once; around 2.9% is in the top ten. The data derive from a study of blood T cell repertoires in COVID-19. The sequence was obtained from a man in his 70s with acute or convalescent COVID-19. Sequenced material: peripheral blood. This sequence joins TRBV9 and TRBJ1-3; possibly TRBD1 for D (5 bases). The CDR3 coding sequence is TGTGCCAGCAGCGTAGGACAGCCCATCTCTGGAAACACCATATATTTT. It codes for CASSVGQPISGNTIYF.